This TCR beta chain was sequenced during a study of blood T cell repertoires in COVID-19. Across the whole study: Collection of acute and convalescent COVID-19 samples took place in the United States, Italy and Spain. The analysed material was cDNA or gDNA that came from T cells, B-cell-depleted T cells, or PBMCs.

The CDR3 runs to 16 residues. The ends were cut back, 4 bases at V and 1 base at J, with 14 bases in the middle. From germline, CDR1 is MNHNS and CDR2 SASEGT. Original analysis: Estimates of nucleated cell counts were drawn from the amplification of reference gene primers. Clones were read by immunoSEQ multiplex PCR, and TCRdb kept only the in-frame ones, dropping some. V, J and clone size reflect that table, while D and trimming were determined from the DNA. The data show about 270,000 clones, roughly 89% seen once. The TCR was taken from a man in his fifties or sixties with acute or convalescent COVID-19. V is TRBV6-1 and J is TRBJ1-5; unclear D gene. The sequenced sample was peripheral blood. CDR3 amino acids: CASSGLTERSNQPQHF. The CDR3, as DNA: TGTGCCAGCAGTGGCCTAACGGAGAGAAGCAATCAGCCCCAGCATTTT.